The 32 T cell receptor beta chains reported below all come from one sample, sequenced in a study of breast tumors, draining lymph nodes, adjacent tissues. The lymph nodes were axillary draining lymph nodes from breast cancer patients. TCRdb re-derived calls from the multiplex PCR reads in MiXCR, one entry per CDR3 protein. The sample shows 180,000 or so distinct CDR3 sequences, over 25% of them seen only once. The sample consisted of axillary lymph node tissue. The receptors were gathered from a female donor with breast cancer. Some clones in this sample may be carry-over from other donors' samples.

As regards this clonotype: It may be a read error: a sequence one base away is much more abundant. The V call is TRBV20-1, the J call TRBJ1-2, with TRBD1 matching over 7 bases. From germline, CDR1 is DFQATT and CDR2 SNEGSKA (reference sequence). The CDR3 is 12 amino acids. This CDR3 reads CSARQGDYGSTF. The CDR3 bases are TGCAGTGCTAGACAGGGGGACTATGGCTCCACCTTC.

The V and J genes are TRBV20-1 and TRBJ2-3; weak D call: TRBD2 (6 bases). The V end was cut by 6 bases, the J end by 11 bases, with 24 bases between. This CDR3 contains 14 residues. Per germline, CDR1 DFQATT and CDR2 SNEGSKA (reference sequence). The CDR3 sequence is CSALRDSTRNEQYF. CDR3 nucleotide sequence: TGCAGTGCCCTCCGGGACTCGACCCGCAATGAGCAGTATTTT.

This clonotype appeared many times. CDR3 nucleotide sequence: TGTGCCAGCAGCCTAGGGGGCGCCCGTAATGAAAAACTGTTTTTT. It specifies CASSLGGARNEKLFF. The chain employs TRBV7-9 and TRBJ1-4; the match to TRBD1 covers 7 bases. The CDR3 loop spans 15 amino acids. Losses at the gene ends were 5 bases for V and 4 bases for J; bases not matched to a gene: 7. Germline CDR1 SEHNR, CDR2 FQNEAQ (reference sequence).

This clonotype has more than one count but fewer than ten. V usage is TRBV6-1 and J usage is TRBJ2-3, with TRBD2 matching over 9 bases. Per the germline V gene, CDR1 is MNHNS and CDR2 is SASEGT. The CDR3 is 17 amino acids. The V segment lost 6 bases and the J segment 3 bases; nucleotides outside the gene matches: 13. The CDR3 sequence: CASRYLSGSIGTDTQYF. CDR3 nucleotides: TGTGCCAGCAGATATCTTAGCGGGAGTATTGGGACAGATACGCAGTATTTT.

This clonotype was seen at least ten times. This chain uses TRBV9 with TRBJ2-7, with D possibly being TRBD1 (6 bases). The CDR3 has 15 residues. Trimming stripped 4 bases from V and 3 bases from J, with 17 bases between. Germline V gene sequence: CDR1 SGDLS, CDR2 YYNGEE. The CDR3 DNA reads as TGTGCCAGCAGCCTAAGCCCCCAGGACAGCTACGAGCAGTACTTC. It yields the protein CASSLSPQDSYEQYF.

This chain links TRBV6-6 with TRBJ1-1; 7 bases match TRBD1. Per germline, CDR1 MNHNY and CDR2 SVGAGI (reference sequence). The V and J ends lost 7 bases and 6 bases, in that order; junction bases with no gene match: 8. This CDR3 region has 13 residues. For the CDR3, the DNA is TGTGCCAGCAAGTCGACAGGGTTCGCTGAAGCTTTCTTT. It codes for CASKSTGFAEAFF.

There are a few counts of this clonotype. A much larger clone lies a single base off, so this may be a read error. This chain uses TRBV7-9 with TRBJ2-1; D not resolved. The CDR3 loop spans 15 amino acids. Germline V gene sequence: CDR1 SEHNR, CDR2 FQNEAQ (reference sequence). CDR3 amino acids: CASSSPAPPYNEQLF. The DNA for the CDR3 is TGTGCCAGCAGCTCCCCGGCCCCACCCTACAATGAGCAGCTCTTC.

Concerning this clonotype: A clone one base away is much larger, so this may be a read error. This chain links TRBV13 with TRBJ1-3; D is perhaps TRBD1 (6 bases). Trimming removed 6 bases from V and 2 bases from J, with 11 bases in between. The CDR3 totals 14 residues. The germline V gene has CDR1 PRHDT and CDR2 FYEKMQ (reference sequence). Here the CDR3 DNA reads TGTGCCAGCAGAGGACAGAGGGCTGGAAACACCATATATTTT. Its translation: CASRGQRAGNTIYF.

A word on this clonotype: A much larger clone differs by one base, so this may be a read error. The rearrangement joins TRBV6-6 to TRBJ2-3; D possibly corresponds to TRBD1 (6 bases). The J call may be mistaken, given a closer DNA end match to TRBJ1-5. The CDR3 sequence is 17 residues long. The V gene's germline CDR1 is MNHNY and CDR2 SVGAGI (reference sequence). The CDR3 sequence: CASSQTTGTSTSDTQHF. The CDR3 coding sequence is TGTGCCAGCAGTCAGACCACCGGGACATCGACTTCAGATACGCAGCATTTT.

As concerns this clonotype: This sequence may be a read error, since a much larger clone differs from it by one base. This is likely a read error, given that the CDR3 carries no conserved phenylalanine or tryptophan at its end. The chain combines TRBV6-5 with TRBJ1-6; perhaps TRBD1 as D (5 bases). This CDR3 region has 12 residues. V was trimmed by 8 bases and J by 9 bases, leaving 11 bases between them. Germline V lookup: CDR1 MNHEY, CDR2 SVGAGI. The chain's CDR3 is CASGRGASPLHL. CDR3 coding DNA: TGTGCCAGCGGGAGAGGGGCTTCACCCCTCCACCTT.

This clonotype was found many times. The J gene is TRBJ1-4, the V gene TRBV3-1; weak D call: TRBD1 (6 bases). Trimming left V 3 bases short and J 11 bases short, with 16 bases between. Germline V gene data show CDR1 as LGHDT and CDR2 as YNNKEL (reference sequence). This CDR3 is built from 14 residues. CDR3 nucleotide sequence: TGTGCCAGCAGCCAGCCGACAGGTCTCGGCAAACTGTTTTTT. This codes for CASSQPTGLGKLFF.

The J gene is TRBJ1-6, the V gene TRBV25-1, with 7 bases that match TRBD1. With 4 bases clipped from V and 8 bases from J, the junction kept 14 bases outside the gene matches. The CDR3 totals 17 residues. Germline V gene sequence: CDR1 MGHDK, CDR2 SYGVNS. The CDR3 region has the DNA TGTGCCAGCAGTGCTAGAGATGGGAAGGGGGCGGATTCACCCCTCCACTTT. Protein product: CASSARDGKGADSPLHF.

Only a few counts were recorded for this clonotype. This chain connects TRBV28 to TRBJ1-5, with D uncertain. Germline CDR1 and CDR2: MDHEN and SYDVKM. The CDR3 is made up of 14 amino acids. V was trimmed by 5 bases and J by 2 bases, leaving 10 bases between them. CDR3 loop: CASSLFEGNQPQHF. CDR3 bases: TGTGCCAGCAGTCTCTTCGAAGGCAATCAGCCCCAGCATTTT.

This clonotype was counted only a few times. V usage is TRBV28 and J usage is TRBJ1-2, with a tentative D call TRBD1 (6 bases). Germline V lookup: CDR1 MDHEN, CDR2 SYDVKM. The CDR3 extends over 14 amino acids. Trimming pared 6 bases from V and 2 bases from J, leaving 13 bases between. The chain's CDR3 is CASRATGRNYGYTF. The CDR3 DNA reads as TGTGCCAGCAGGGCGACAGGAAGAAACTATGGCTACACCTTC.

This clonotype showed up many times. The genes are TRBV15 and TRBJ1-3; 11 bases are a match to TRBD1. J lost 4 bases, V lost 3 bases, and 8 bases had no gene match. CDR1 is LNHNV and CDR2 is YYDKDF in the germline V gene (reference sequence). This CDR3 comprises 17 residues. Here the CDR3 reads CATSRDRGHRGGNTIYF. The CDR3 coding sequence is TGTGCCACCAGCAGGGACAGGGGGCATCGAGGGGGAAACACCATATATTTT.

This clonotype has ten or more counts. The CDR3 region is CASSLPTGEYLSNQHF. The CDR3 region has the DNA TGCGCCAGCAGCTTGCCGACAGGGGAGTATCTCTCAAACCAGCATTTT. This chain connects TRBV5-1 to TRBJ1-5; 8 bases agree with TRBD1. Germline CDR1 and CDR2: SGHRS and YFSETQ. Unmatched junction bases numbered 15, after V lost 1 base and J lost 12 bases. This CDR3 contains 16 residues.

This clonotype was seen ten or more times. J is TRBJ2-2 and V is TRBV20-1; D gene unclear. CDR3 length: 12 amino acids. Between the trimmed V and J ends, which lost 3 bases and 6 bases, there was a span of 8 bases. The germline V gene has CDR1 DFQATT and CDR2 SNEGSKA (reference sequence). The CDR3 nucleotides are TGCAGTGCTAGCCGCGTTTCCGGGGAGCTGTTTTTT. Translation gives CSASRVSGELFF.

This chain joins TRBV2 and TRBJ1-6; TRBD1 might be the D (6 bases). V shed 5 bases and J shed 4 bases, with 15 bases lying between them. CDR3 length equals 16 residues. The germline gives CDR1 SNHLY, CDR2 FYNNEI. The CDR3 DNA reads as TGTGCCAGCAGTTTGGAGGGGGACACTTATAATTCACCCCTCCACTTT. Residues: CASSLEGDTYNSPLHF.

This clonotype appeared many times. The J gene is TRBJ2-7, the V gene TRBV19; TRBD2 agrees at 7 bases. Unmatched junction bases numbered 13, after V lost 7 bases and J lost 4 bases. From germline, CDR1 is LNHDA and CDR2 SQIVND (reference sequence). CDR3 size: 15 residues. The chain's CDR3 is CASKEGTGGRYEQYF. CDR3 sequence (DNA): TGTGCCAGTAAGGAGGGAACGGGGGGTAGGTACGAGCAGTACTTC.

Many counts were recorded for this clonotype. The V and J genes are TRBV9 and TRBJ2-1; 8 positions agree with TRBD2. The CDR3 is 15 residues long. Per the germline V gene, CDR1 is SGDLS and CDR2 is YYNGEE. V shed 0 bases and J 10 bases; nucleotides not matched to a gene: 9. The CDR3 protein is CASSVGTSILGEQFF. The CDR3 bases are TGTGCCAGCAGCGTAGGGACTAGCATCCTGGGGGAGCAGTTCTTC.

This clonotype was counted once. This chain connects TRBV2 to TRBJ2-3, with 7 bases aligning to TRBD1. Germline CDR1 and CDR2: SNHLY and FYNNEI. The CDR3 runs to 13 residues. V dropped 4 bases and J dropped 5; count of bases not matched to a gene: 3. The CDR3 protein is CASSGDSKDTQYF. The CDR3 DNA reads as TGTGCCAGCAGTGGGGACAGTAAAGATACGCAGTATTTT.

This clonotype was found many times. V is TRBV11-2 and J is TRBJ1-5, with D perhaps matching TRBD1 (5 bases). From germline, CDR1 is SGHAT and CDR2 FQNNGV. The germline V and J ends were trimmed by 3 bases and 7 bases, with 10 bases remaining between them. The CDR3 spans 13 residues. The CDR3 DNA sequence: TGTGCCAGCAGCTTGGGGGTGGGGCAGCCCCAGCATTTT. Translated, it gives CASSLGVGQPQHF.

Comment on this clonotype: Likely a read error: the CDR3 ends without its conserved phenylalanine or tryptophan. The chain employs TRBV20-1 and TRBJ1-1; D gene ambiguous. Germline assignment: CDR1 DFQATT and CDR2 SNEGSKA (reference sequence). CDR3 size: 15 residues. V was pared by 0 bases and J by 0 bases, with 11 bases between. The CDR3 nucleotides read TGCAGTGCTAGAGATGTGGCAGGCTTGAACACTGAAGCTTTCCTT. It translates to CSARDVAGLNTEAFL.

This clonotype was seen ten or more times. The CDR3 bases are TGCAGTGCTAGAGTTAGGACAGGGTTGGGCTACACCTTC. It specifies CSARVRTGLGYTF. The chain uses TRBV20-1 and TRBJ1-2; 8 bases are shared with TRBD1. V was pared by 1 base and J by 8 bases, with 6 bases of the junction left unmatched. Germline CDR1 and CDR2: DFQATT and SNEGSKA (reference sequence). The length of the CDR3 is 13 residues.

V gene TRBV6-5 combines with J gene TRBJ1-2; D unresolved. The CDR3 is 13 residues long. CDR1 and CDR2 from the germline V gene are MNHEY and SVGAGI. Trimming took off 5 bases at V and 8 bases at J, with 15 bases between the two ends. The CDR3 DNA sequence: TGTGCCAGCAGTCACCTCTGGGGAGACGGCTACACCTTC. Protein sequence: CASSHLWGDGYTF.

This clonotype was seen a handful of times. The chain couples TRBV29-1 to TRBJ1-4; D is perhaps TRBD1 (6 bases). With 4 bases removed from V and 7 bases from J, the gap between germline ends came to 13 bases. The CDR3 extends over 13 amino acids. From germline, CDR1 is SQVTM and CDR2 ANQGSEA. This CDR3 is CSVGPQGREKLFF. The CDR3 nucleotides read TGCAGCGTTGGACCACAGGGTCGTGAAAAACTGTTTTTT.

This clonotype has at least ten counts. The chain employs TRBV3-1 and TRBJ1-2; no clear D. There are 13 residues in the CDR3. Trimming removed 1 base from V and 1 base from J, with 4 bases in between. Germline V gene lookup returns CDR1 LGHDT and CDR2 YNNKEL (reference sequence). CDR3 nucleotide sequence: TGTGCCAGCAGCCAAGGGAATAACTATGGCTACACCTTC. It encodes CASSQGNNYGYTF.

This clonotype was observed at least ten times. V and J are TRBV12-3 or TRBV12-4 and TRBJ1-3; 7 bases agree with TRBD1. Trimming cost V 8 bases and J 4 bases; bases outside gene matches: 14. The CDR3 is 16 amino acids. The CDR3: CASYKFLDRDGNTIYF. The CDR3 coding sequence is TGTGCCAGCTATAAATTCCTCGACAGGGACGGAAACACCATATATTTT.

This clonotype was detected many times. The V and J genes are TRBV2 and TRBJ2-3; 12 nucleotides align to TRBD1. The V gene end was trimmed by 4 bases and the J gene end by 4 bases; junction bases not matched to a gene: 3. Looked up from germline, CDR1 is SNHLY and CDR2 is FYNNEI. This CDR3 is 15 amino acids long. This CDR3 is CASSVGTGGPDTQYF. The DNA of the CDR3 is TGTGCCAGCAGTGTAGGGACAGGGGGCCCAGATACGCAGTATTTT.

The chain combines TRBV10-3 with TRBJ2-5; 10 bases align to TRBD1. Germline-derived CDR1 and CDR2 are ENHRY and SYGVKD. The trim removed 6 bases at V and 2 bases at J, leaving 6 bases unmatched. The CDR3 is made up of 15 amino acids. The CDR3 nucleotides read TGTGCCATCAGCCCGGGACAGGGGCCTCAAGAGACCCAGTACTTC. This gives the protein CAISPGQGPQETQYF.

This clonotype was counted between two and nine times. V and J are TRBV27 and TRBJ2-1; 8 bases map to TRBD2. Germline-derived CDR1 and CDR2 are MNHEY and SMNVEV (reference sequence). CDR3 size: 15 residues. J gave up 5 bases and V 10 bases, and 13 bases lay outside the gene matches. The CDR3: CATTSFGRAHNEQFF. CDR3 coding DNA: TGTGCCACCACCTCTTTCGGGAGGGCGCACAATGAGCAGTTCTTC.

This clonotype was recorded many times. The chain recombines TRBV25-1 with TRBJ2-7; 8 nucleotides agree with TRBD2. V lost 2 bases to trimming and J lost 3 bases; unmatched junction nucleotides: 6. Germline V gene data show CDR1 as MGHDK and CDR2 as SYGVNS. The CDR3 has 15 residues. CDR3: CASSEPGLGDYEQYF. The CDR3 DNA reads as TGTGCCAGCAGTGAACCGGGACTAGGAGACTACGAGCAGTACTTC.